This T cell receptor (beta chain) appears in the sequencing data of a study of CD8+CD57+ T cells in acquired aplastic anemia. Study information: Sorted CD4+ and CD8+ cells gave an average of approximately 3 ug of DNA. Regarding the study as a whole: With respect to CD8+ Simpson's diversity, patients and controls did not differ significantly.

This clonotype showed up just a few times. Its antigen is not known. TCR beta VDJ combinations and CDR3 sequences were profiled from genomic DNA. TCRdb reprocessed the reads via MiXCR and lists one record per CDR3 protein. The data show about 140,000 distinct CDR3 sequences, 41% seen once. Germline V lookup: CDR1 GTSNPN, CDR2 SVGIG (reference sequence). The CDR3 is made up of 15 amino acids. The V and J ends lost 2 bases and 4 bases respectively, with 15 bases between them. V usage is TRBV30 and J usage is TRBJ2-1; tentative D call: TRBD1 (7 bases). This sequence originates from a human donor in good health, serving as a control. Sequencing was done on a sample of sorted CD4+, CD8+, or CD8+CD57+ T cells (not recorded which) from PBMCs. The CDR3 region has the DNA TGTGCCTGGAGTCCTGGGGGGACAGAATACAATGAGCAGTTCTTC. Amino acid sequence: CAWSPGGTEYNEQFF. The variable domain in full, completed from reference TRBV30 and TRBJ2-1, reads SQTIHQWPATLVQPVGSPLSLECTVEGTSNPNLYWYRQAAGRGLQLLFYSVGIGQISSEVPQNLSASRPQDRQFILSSKKLLLSDSGFYLCAWSPGGTEYNEQFFGPGTRLTVL.